The rows below give T cell receptor beta chains drawn from one sample of a study of blood T cells in healthy people across ages. Each CDR3 protein gets one entry after TCRdb re-called the 5' RACE reads with MiXCR. The table lists roughly 1,000,000 distinct CDR3 sequences, 20% to 25% of them singletons. Separately, the same data were catalogued under a study of T cells of mothers and their children.

Sequencing was performed on blood. The origin of the receptors is a girl aged 2-9 years in good health. The CDR3 runs from the conserved cysteine through the conserved F or W. The D gene is left open where the match is weak. Clone sizes are given selectively: once, few, many, or a class where the clone is expanded.

CDR3 protein	CDR3 DNA	clone size	D gene	J gene	V gene
CASSQDGWAGTDTQYF	TGCGCCAGCAGCCAAGATGGCTGGGCGGGCACAGATACGCAGTATTTT	few	-	TRBJ2-3	TRBV4-3
CATSRRETQYF	TGTGCCACCAGCAGGAGAGAGACCCAGTACTTC	-	-	TRBJ2-5	TRBV15
CASSLATPGSLGDIQYF	TGTGCCAGCAGCTTAGCCACCCCGGGTTCTTTGGGGGACATTCAGTACTTC	-	-	TRBJ2-4	TRBV11-1
CATRDRGSYEQYF	TGTGCCACCCGGGACAGGGGCTCCTACGAGCAGTACTTC	-	TRBD1	TRBJ2-7	TRBV28
CASSPDTIWGYTF	TGCGCCAGCAGCCCTGACACAATTTGGGGCTACACCTTC	few	-	TRBJ1-2	TRBV5-1
CASLGTAFNQPQHF	TGTGCCAGCCTAGGAACGGCCTTCAATCAGCCCCAGCATTTT	-	-	TRBJ1-5	TRBV12-3/TRBV12-4
CASRDNRGQKLFF	TGTGCCAGCAGGGATAACAGGGGGCAGAAACTGTTTTTT	-	TRBD1	TRBJ1-4	TRBV7-2
CATSDLQGDTGELFF	TGTGCCACCAGTGATTTACAGGGTGACACCGGGGAGCTGTTTTTT	-	-	TRBJ2-2	TRBV24-1
CASSSFLGQGGEAFF	TGTGCCAGCAGCTCGTTCCTGGGACAGGGAGGTGAAGCTTTCTTT	-	TRBD1	TRBJ1-1	TRBV7-9
CASSGPGTSVAYEQYF	TGTGCCAGCAGTGGACCCGGGACTAGCGTAGCCTACGAGCAGTACTTC	few	TRBD2	TRBJ2-7	TRBV2
CASSGRDSSSYEQYF	TGCGCCAGCAGCGGCCGGGACTCGAGCTCCTACGAGCAGTACTTC	-	-	TRBJ2-7	TRBV4-1
CASSKAYRGRFYEQYF	TGTGCCAGCAGCAAAGCTTACAGGGGGCGTTTTTACGAGCAGTACTTC	-	-	TRBJ2-7	TRBV21-1
CAGSSPSSYNEQFF	TGCGCCGGCAGCTCTCCTAGCAGCTACAATGAGCAGTTCTTC	-	-	TRBJ2-1	TRBV4-1
CASSYYRSHGGYTF	TGTGCCAGCAGTTACTACAGGAGTCACGGCGGCTACACCTTC	-	-	TRBJ1-2	TRBV6-2/TRBV6-3
CASSLWGPPLAGVFNEQFF	TGTGCCAGCAGCTTATGGGGGCCCCCTCTAGCGGGAGTTTTCAATGAGCAGTTCTTC	few	TRBD2	TRBJ2-1	TRBV11-2
CASSFYPVETQYF	TGTGCCAGCAGCTTCTACCCCGTGGAGACCCAGTACTTC	-	-	TRBJ2-5	TRBV7-6
CASSHLGGPEQYF	TGTGCCAGCAGCCACCTAGGGGGTCCCGAGCAGTACTTC	-	-	TRBJ2-7	TRBV12-3/TRBV12-4
CASSLQILSYEQYF	TGTGCCAGCAGTTTACAGATCCTCTCCTACGAGCAGTACTTC	few	-	TRBJ2-7	TRBV12-3/TRBV12-4
CASRRAGGGETQYF	TGTGCCAGCAGGAGAGCGGGGGGCGGAGAGACCCAGTACTTC	-	TRBD2	TRBJ2-5	TRBV2
CASSFYSSGPNEQFF	TGCGCCAGCAGCTTCTATTCTAGCGGGCCCAATGAGCAGTTCTTC	few	TRBD2	TRBJ2-1	TRBV5-1
CASSTLSGNTIYF	TGTGCCAGCAGTACGCTTTCGGGGAACACCATATATTTT	few	-	TRBJ1-3	TRBV6-6
CASSSRTFWETQYF	TGTGCCAGCAGTTCCCGGACGTTCTGGGAGACCCAGTACTTC	-	-	TRBJ2-5	TRBV12-3/TRBV12-4
CASRKGLAGGESLDETQYF	TGTGCCAGCAGAAAGGGACTAGCGGGGGGGGAGTCTTTGGATGAGACCCAGTACTTC	few	TRBD2	TRBJ2-5	TRBV27
CASRTGRREYGYTF	TGTGCCAGCAGAACCGGCCGCCGGGAGTATGGCTACACCTTC	few	-	TRBJ1-2	TRBV28
CASSLGEASGSNEQFF	TGCGCCAGCAGCTTGGGGGAGGCTAGCGGGAGCAATGAGCAGTTCTTC	-	TRBD2	TRBJ2-1	TRBV5-1
CASSGTSGAGNEQFF	TGCGCCAGCAGCGGGACTAGCGGGGCCGGCAATGAGCAGTTCTTC	few	TRBD2	TRBJ2-1	TRBV5-1
CASTESRDKNTEAFF	TGTGCCAGCACGGAATCCCGGGATAAGAACACTGAAGCTTTCTTT	few	-	TRBJ1-1	TRBV21-1
CASSETSGYNEKLFF	TGTGCCAGCAGCGAAACGTCAGGGTATAATGAAAAACTGTTTTTT	-	-	TRBJ1-4	TRBV7-2
CSATSGLSSYEQYF	TGCAGTGCTACTAGCGGGTTAAGCTCCTACGAGCAGTACTTC	-	TRBD2	TRBJ2-7	TRBV20-1
CASSYGLGASGNTIYF	TGTGCCAGCAGTTACGGACTGGGAGCCTCTGGAAACACCATATATTTT	few	-	TRBJ1-3	TRBV6-2/TRBV6-3
CASSPQGTPEAFF	TGTGCCAGCAGCCCACAGGGTACCCCTGAAGCTTTCTTT	many	-	TRBJ1-1	TRBV7-9
CASSQEAQGNQPQHF	TGCGCCAGCAGCCAAGAGGCGCAGGGCAATCAGCCCCAGCATTTT	-	-	TRBJ1-5	TRBV4-3
CASSQGVFNEKLFF	TGCGCCAGCTCACAGGGGGTCTTTAATGAAAAACTGTTTTTT	few	TRBD1	TRBJ1-4	TRBV5-1
CASSRGATQYF	TGCGCCAGCAGCCGCGGGGCTACGCAGTATTTT	-	-	TRBJ2-3	TRBV4-1
CASRTGLADSYEQYF	TGTGCCAGCAGAACCGGACTAGCGGACTCCTACGAGCAGTACTTC	few	TRBD2	TRBJ2-7	TRBV28
CSARQGGTVQETQYF	TGCAGTGCTAGACAGGGTGGGACAGTCCAAGAGACCCAGTACTTC	-	TRBD1	TRBJ2-5	TRBV20-1
CATSDFTGDLQREKLFF	TGTGCCACCAGTGACTTTACAGGGGACCTACAACGAGAAAAACTGTTTTTT	few	TRBD1	TRBJ1-4	TRBV24-1
CAINQGGEETQYF	TGTGCCATCAACCAGGGGGGAGAAGAGACCCAGTACTTC	-	-	TRBJ2-5	TRBV10-3
CSAPQAGLGNNEQFF	TGCAGTGCCCCCCAGGCAGGACTAGGAAATAATGAGCAGTTCTTC	-	TRBD2	TRBJ2-1	TRBV20-1
CSVGAGVYEQYF	TGCAGCGTGGGTGCAGGAGTCTACGAGCAGTACTTC	few	-	TRBJ2-7	TRBV29-1
CASSLGPNVLLAFF	TGTGCCAGCAGTTTGGGACCCAACGTATTATTAGCTTTCTTT	-	-	TRBJ1-1	TRBV27
CSVEMPVKNIQYF	TGCAGCGTTGAGATGCCGGTCAAAAACATTCAGTACTTC	-	-	TRBJ2-4	TRBV29-1
CSVASRGSSYEQYF	TGCAGCGTTGCGTCCCGGGGGAGCTCCTATGAGCAGTACTTC	few	-	TRBJ2-7	TRBV29-1
CASWMGYGYTF	TGTGCCAGCTGGATGGGTTATGGCTACACCTTC	few	-	TRBJ1-2	TRBV6-2/TRBV6-3
CASSGWAFDSYEQYF	TGTGCCAGCAGTGGGTGGGCATTTGATAGCTACGAGCAGTACTTC	-	-	TRBJ2-7	TRBV7-2
CASSLRSGPSGYNEQFF	TGCGCCAGCAGCTTGAGGTCGGGCCCAAGTGGGTACAATGAGCAGTTCTTC	few	-	TRBJ2-1	TRBV5-1
CASSYMGQFYEQYF	TGTGCCAGCAGTTACATGGGACAGTTCTACGAGCAGTACTTC	-	TRBD1	TRBJ2-7	TRBV6-2/TRBV6-3
CSARVGQETQYF	TGCAGTGCTAGAGTGGGGCAAGAGACCCAGTACTTC	few	-	TRBJ2-5	TRBV20-1
CASSFGTFYEQYF	TGCGCCAGCAGCTTCGGCACTTTCTACGAGCAGTACTTC	many	-	TRBJ2-7	TRBV5-1
CASSYSAYSNQPQHF	TGTGCCAGCAGCTACTCAGCTTATAGCAATCAGCCCCAGCATTTT	few	-	TRBJ1-5	TRBV6-5
CASSPQEGSYNEQFF	TGTGCCAGCAGCCCTCAGGAGGGCTCCTACAATGAGCAGTTCTTC	few	-	TRBJ2-1	TRBV3-1
CASTLGHGGAFF	TGTGCCAGCACTTTGGGACATGGAGGGGCTTTCTTT	-	-	TRBJ1-1	TRBV12-3/TRBV12-4
CASSGFWVYEQYF	TGTGCCAGCAGCGGCTTTTGGGTCTACGAGCAGTACTTC	-	-	TRBJ2-7	TRBV6-1
CASSSPGKSYAYTF	TGTGCCAGCAGTAGCCCAGGGAAGAGCTATGCCTACACCTTC	few	-	TRBJ1-2	TRBV7-8